The sequence of this TCR beta chain was determined in a study of T-cell memory formation after mild COVID-19. Background on the study: TCR clusters were largely donor specific.

Study observations and caveats: Contracting clones, day 15 to 85, had balanced CD4/CD8, and later expanders favored CD4+.

V lost 2 bases to trimming and J lost 3 bases; unmatched junction nucleotides: 2. This CDR3 has 14 amino acids. Germline CDR1 is MNHEY and CDR2 is SMNVEV (reference sequence). Regarding this clonotype: Its antigen is undetermined. A much larger clone lies a single base off, so this may be a read error.

One entry per CDR3 protein results from TCRdb running MiXCR on the 5' RACE reads. In the table there are almost 550,000 distinct CDR3 sequences, around 21% of which are singletons. The V and J genes are TRBV27 and TRBJ2-7; 9 nucleotides line up with TRBD2. The specimen was PBMCs or a T cell subset sorted from them (not recorded which). The receptor was isolated from an adult woman who had mild COVID-19 (a few samples of this study predate the infection). Cell type and time point are not known. This chain's CDR3 is CASSLLREGYEQYF. Written as DNA, the CDR3 is TGTGCCAGCAGTTTACTGCGGGAGGGCTACGAGCAGTACTTC.